This TCR beta chain was identified in a study of T cells in localized non-small cell lung cancer. Whole-study findings and limits: Researchers found a median approximately 55 of the top 100 tumor clones in adjacent lung. It was uninvolved adjacent lung that showed the highest T cell clonality, exceeding tumor.

This clone was detected only once. Its target is unknown. The length of the CDR3 is 14 residues. Trimming stripped 2 bases from V and 5 bases from J, with 12 bases between. Per germline, CDR1 MDHEN and CDR2 SYDVKM. This table comes from immunoSEQ multiplex PCR, and its TCRdb copy is limited to in-frame clones, with some not included. The sample consists of about 2,500 clones, around 30% of them appearing once. The source of this sequence is a man between 40 and 70 years old with stage I lung adenocarcinoma. The source was lung tumor tissue, collected before any cancer treatment. The chain combines TRBV28 with TRBJ1-1; maybe TRBD1 (5 bases). The CDR3 here is CASSLTVWGTEAFF. DNA for the CDR3: TGTGCCAGCAGTTTAACGGTTTGGGGGACTGAAGCTTTCTTT.